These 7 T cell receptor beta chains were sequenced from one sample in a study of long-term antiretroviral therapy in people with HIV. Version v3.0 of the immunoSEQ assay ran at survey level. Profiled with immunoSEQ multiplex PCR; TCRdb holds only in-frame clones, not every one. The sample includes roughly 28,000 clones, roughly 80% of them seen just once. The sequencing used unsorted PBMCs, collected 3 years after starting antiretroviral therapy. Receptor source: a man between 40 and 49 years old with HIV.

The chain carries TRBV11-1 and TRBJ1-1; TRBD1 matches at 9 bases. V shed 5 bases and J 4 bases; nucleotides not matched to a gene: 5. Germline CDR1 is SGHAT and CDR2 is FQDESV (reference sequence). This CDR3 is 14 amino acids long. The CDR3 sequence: CASSLTGGFTEAFF. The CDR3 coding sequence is TGTGCCAGCAGCCTGACAGGGGGGTTCACTGAAGCTTTCTTT.

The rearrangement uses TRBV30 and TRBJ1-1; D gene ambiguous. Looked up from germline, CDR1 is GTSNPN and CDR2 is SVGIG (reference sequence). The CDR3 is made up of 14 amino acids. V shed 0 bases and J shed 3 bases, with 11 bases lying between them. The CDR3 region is CAWSVEIIYTEAFF. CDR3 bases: TGTGCCTGGAGTGTCGAGATTATTTACACTGAAGCTTTCTTT.

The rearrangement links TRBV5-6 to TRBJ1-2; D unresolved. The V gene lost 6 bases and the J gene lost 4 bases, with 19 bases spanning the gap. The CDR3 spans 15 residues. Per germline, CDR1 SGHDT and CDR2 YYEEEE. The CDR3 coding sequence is TGTGCCAGCACCCTGACCATGACGTCACCCTATGGCTACACCTTC. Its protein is CASTLTMTSPYGYTF.

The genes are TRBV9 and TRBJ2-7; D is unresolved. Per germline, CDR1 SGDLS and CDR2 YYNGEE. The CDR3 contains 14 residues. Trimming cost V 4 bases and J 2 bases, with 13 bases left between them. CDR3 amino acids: CASSPTVVTYEQYF. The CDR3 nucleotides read TGTGCCAGCAGCCCGACTGTCGTCACCTACGAGCAGTACTTC.

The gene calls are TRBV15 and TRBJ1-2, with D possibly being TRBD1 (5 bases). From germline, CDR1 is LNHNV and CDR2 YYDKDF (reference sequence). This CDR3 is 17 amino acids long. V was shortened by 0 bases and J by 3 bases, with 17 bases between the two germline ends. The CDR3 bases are TGTGCCACCAGCAGAGATCACAAAAAAGGGGAAGACTATGGCTACACCTTC. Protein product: CATSRDHKKGEDYGYTF.

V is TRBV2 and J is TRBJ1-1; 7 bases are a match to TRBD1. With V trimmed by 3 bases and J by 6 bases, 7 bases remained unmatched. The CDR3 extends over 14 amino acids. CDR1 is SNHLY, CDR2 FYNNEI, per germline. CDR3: CASSEKTGASEAFF. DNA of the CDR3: TGTGCCAGCAGTGAGAAAACAGGGGCGTCTGAAGCTTTCTTT.

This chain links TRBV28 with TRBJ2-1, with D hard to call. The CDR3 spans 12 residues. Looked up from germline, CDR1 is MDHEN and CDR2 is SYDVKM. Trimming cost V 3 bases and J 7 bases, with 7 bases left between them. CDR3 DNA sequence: TGTGCCAGCAGTTTTGGAATTAATGAGCAGTTCTTC. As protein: CASSFGINEQFF.